This T cell receptor beta chain comes out of a study of T cells after yellow fever vaccination. MiXCR, run by TCRdb on the 5' RACE reads, gives a single entry per CDR3 protein. Of 70,000 or so distinct CDR3 sequences detected, about 7.7% appear once; the ten largest clones hold roughly 28%. This clonotype was seen many times. Trimming took off 3 bases at V and 7 bases at J, with 13 bases between the two ends. The CDR3 is 15 amino acids. The germline gives CDR1 ENHRY, CDR2 SYGVKD. The source was CD8+ T cells sorted from PBMCs, collected around 10 days after the first yellow fever vaccination. The sequence was obtained from a man between 18 and 35 years old who received the YFV17D yellow fever vaccine. The chain uses TRBV10-3 and TRBJ1-6, with a possible D match to TRBD1 (6 bases). Written as DNA, the CDR3 is TGTGCCATCAGTGATACAGGGAAGCGGAATTCACCCCTCCACTTT. Translation: CAISDTGKRNSPLHF.